This is a list of T cell receptor beta chains from one sample in a study of blood T cell repertoires in COVID-19. Measured with immunoSEQ multiplex PCR; TCRdb has only the in-frame clones, and not every one. Counted here are 150,000 or so clones, roughly 80% occurring once; the ten biggest clones make up 6%. Sequencing used PBMCs or T cells enriched from blood (not recorded which). The source is a woman in her forties or fifties who had recovered from COVID-19. The CDR3 runs from the conserved cysteine through the conserved F or W. The D gene is left open where the match is weak. The listing skips clone size in some rows; elsewhere it reads once, few, many or a size class.

>TRBV5-1|few|-|TRBJ1-1
TGCGCCAGCAGCTTGGATCCGGGGACTGAAGCTTTCTTT
CASSLDPGTEAFF
>TRBV19|-|-|TRBJ1-1
TGTGCCAGTAGTCCAGGACAGTTCTTGAACACTGAAGCTTTCTTT
CASSPGQFLNTEAFF
>TRBV6-1|-|-|TRBJ2-1
TGTGCCAGCAGTGAAGACAGATGGTCCTACAATGAGCAGTTCTTC
CASSEDRWSYNEQFF
>TRBV2|-|-|TRBJ2-4
TGTGCCAGCAGGGGACTCTGGAACTTC
CASRGLWNF
>TRBV30|-|TRBD1|TRBJ2-7
TGTGCCTTTCTCCGGGACAGAGTTTACGAGCAGTACTTC
CAFLRDRVYEQYF
>TRBV5-4|once|TRBD1|TRBJ2-1
TGTGCCAGCAGCCATACAGGGGGGATATACAATGAGCAGTTCTTC
CASSHTGGIYNEQFF
>TRBV5-4|-|TRBD1|TRBJ1-4
TGTGCCAGCAGTCGACAGGGAACAAAAGAAAAACTGTTTTTT
CASSRQGTKEKLFF
>TRBV21-1|-|-|TRBJ1-5
TGTGCCAGCAGCACTACAGCGGATCAGCCCCAGCATTTT
CASSTTADQPQHF
>TRBV18|-|TRBD1|TRBJ1-2
TGTGCCAGCTCACCACTGGGGACAGGGAATGATGGCTACACCTTC
CASSPLGTGNDGYTF
>TRBV28|-|-|TRBJ2-3
TGTGCCATCGGGGATACGCAGTATTTT
CAIGDTQYF
>TRBV19|-|TRBD1|TRBJ2-7
TGTGCCAGTAGTCCCGGGACAGGGGCCAGGGAGCAGTACTTC
CASSPGTGAREQYF
>TRBV6-5|-|TRBD1|TRBJ1-2
TGTGCCAGCAGTTACGTTTATGGGACAGGGAACTATGGCTACACCTTC
CASSYVYGTGNYGYTF
>TRBV5-1|-|-|TRBJ1-1
TGCGCCAGCAGCTTGGAAGCGAGCTCCACTGAAGCTTTCTTT
CASSLEASSTEAFF
>TRBV11-2|-|TRBD1|TRBJ1-5
TGTGCCAGCAGCCTCCATCCAGGGGGCAGCAATCAGCCCCAGCATTTT
CASSLHPGGSNQPQHF
>TRBV27|once|-|TRBJ1-1
TGTGCCAGCAGTTTAACTTCAACGAACACTGAAGCTTTCTTT
CASSLTSTNTEAFF
>TRBV24-1|-|TRBD2|TRBJ2-3
TGTGCCACCAGTGAACATAGCGGGGGGGCTAGAGATACGCAGTATTTT
CATSEHSGGARDTQYF
>TRBV28|-|-|TRBJ1-1
TGTGCCAGCAGTCTCAGATACACTGAAGCTTTCTTT
CASSLRYTEAFF
>TRBV7-8|-|-|TRBJ1-3
TGTGCCAGCAGCTTAAGGGGATCTGGAAACACCATATATTTT
CASSLRGSGNTIYF
>TRBV2|-|-|TRBJ2-3
TGTGCCAGCAGTAAAGAGGGGGGAGGGGATACGCAGTATTTT
CASSKEGGGDTQYF
>TRBV29-1|-|-|TRBJ1-3
TGCAGCGTTGGCAGCTCTGGAAACACCATATATTTT
CSVGSSGNTIYF
>TRBV5-4|-|TRBD2|TRBJ2-1
TGTGCCAGCAGCTCGGGACTAGCGGGAAACAATGAGCAGTTCTTC
CASSSGLAGNNEQFF
>TRBV28|-|-|TRBJ1-5
TGTGCCAGCAGTTCATTGAGCAATCAGCCCCAGCATTTT
CASSSLSNQPQHF
>TRBV29-1|-|-|TRBJ2-3
TGCAGCACGCCACAGGGACCAGGCACAGATACGCAGTATTTT
CSTPQGPGTDTQYF
>TRBV7-9|-|-|TRBJ1-3
TGTGCCAGCAGCTTAGGAAGGACATCCCGCTCTGGAAACACCATATATTTT
CASSLGRTSRSGNTIYF
>TRBV6-5|-|-|TRBJ2-2
TGTGCCAGCACACAGCTGAACACCGGGGAGCTGTTTTTT
CASTQLNTGELFF
>TRBV15|-|TRBD1|TRBJ1-2
TGTGCCACCAGCAGAGGGGACAGCAGCTATGGCTACACCTTC
CATSRGDSSYGYTF
>TRBV5-5|-|-|TRBJ1-5
TGTGCCAGCAGTCTTACAGGGCGAGCTAGCAATCAGCCCCAGCATTTT
CASSLTGRASNQPQHF
>TRBV5-1|-|TRBD2|TRBJ2-3
TGCGCCAGCACCAGCGCGGGGGGGCGGGAGGCAGATACGCAGTATTTT
CASTSAGGREADTQYF
>TRBV6-5|-|TRBD1|TRBJ1-5
TGTGCCAGCAGTTACGCAGGGGGCAGAGATCAGCCCCAGCATTTT
CASSYAGGRDQPQHF
>TRBV27|-|-|TRBJ2-7
TGTGCCAGCAGTTTATGTGCCTTTAGGGGAAACCTATACGAGCAGTACTTC
CASSLCAFRGNLYEQYF
>TRBV19|few|-|TRBJ2-2
TGTGCCAGTAGTATAGATTCGGCAGGGAACACCGGGGAGCTGTTTTTT
CASSIDSAGNTGELFF
>TRBV9|-|TRBD1|TRBJ1-1
TGTGCCAGCAGCGTTTGGGACAGCGAGGGGACTGAAGCTTTCTTT
CASSVWDSEGTEAFF
>TRBV19|-|-|TRBJ1-1
TGTGCCAGTAGCATTGGAGTGGAGACTGAAGCTTTCTTT
CASSIGVETEAFF
>TRBV12-5|-|TRBD1|TRBJ2-1
TGTGCTAGTGGGTACGGGACAGCCATCAATGAGCAGTTCTTC
CASGYGTAINEQFF
>TRBV28|-|TRBD2|TRBJ2-7
TGTGCCAGCAGTTTAGCGAGCGGGGGGGCTTATGAGCAGTACTTC
CASSLASGGAYEQYF
>TRBV29-1|-|-|TRBJ1-3
TGCAGCGTTGACGAGACGACAGGTTCGGCTGGAAACACCATATATTTT
CSVDETTGSAGNTIYF
>TRBV5-1|-|-|TRBJ1-1
TGCGCCAGCAGCCTCGACAGGCCGAACACTGAAGCTTTCTTT
CASSLDRPNTEAFF
>TRBV7-9|once|TRBD2|TRBJ2-7
TGTGCCAGCAGCTTAGTTAGCGGGGGGGCCTACGAGCAGTACTTC
CASSLVSGGAYEQYF